These T cell receptor beta chains were read from a single sample in a study of blood T cells in healthy people across ages. TCRdb re-called the 5' RACE reads with MiXCR, one entry per CDR3 protein. This table has more than 1,400,000 distinct CDR3 sequences, approximately 42% appearing once. Sequencing was carried out using blood. These TCRs come from a woman under 30 in good health. Each CDR3 is given without its conserved first and last residue.

v_gene: TRBV4-1
CDR3aa: ASSQDLSGTSGSTDTQY

v_gene: TRBV12-5
CDR3aa: ASGYSRSGGATEAF

v_gene: TRBV27
CDR3aa: ASSLSFLRDSGANVLT

v_gene: TRBV4-1
CDR3aa: ASSQEEREVNTGELF

v_gene: TRBV9
CDR3aa: ASSPPGLSSYNEQF

v_gene: TRBV29-1
CDR3aa: SSPPGLANTGELF

v_gene: TRBV5-1
CDR3aa: ASSFALPAQPPLYEQY

v_gene: TRBV25-1
CDR3aa: APRDRGDTDTQY

v_gene: TRBV4-2
CDR3aa: ASSQPKAGLNTLSYNEQF

v_gene: TRBV12-3/TRBV12-4
CDR3aa: ASSSPGQGYEQY

v_gene: TRBV20-1
CDR3aa: SAKIYSGQETQY

v_gene: TRBV20-1
CDR3aa: SARDLLATYSDTQY

v_gene: TRBV4-1
CDR3aa: ASSRVTSKSDEQY

v_gene: TRBV20-1
CDR3aa: SARTVLGQGNTEAF

v_gene: TRBV21-1
CDR3aa: ASTQPGHTDTQY

v_gene: TRBV20-1
CDR3aa: SARDVAGGPNTGELF

v_gene: TRBV6-1
CDR3aa: ASSERGGKNTEAF

v_gene: TRBV7-9
CDR3aa: ASSPDGLGNQPQH

v_gene: TRBV21-1
CDR3aa: ARSPKDTGQVYYNEQF

v_gene: TRBV28
CDR3aa: ASSFRAYSYNEQF

v_gene: TRBV6-5
CDR3aa: ASSSSSNQPQH

v_gene: TRBV9
CDR3aa: ASSPVAGLAGSTDTQY

v_gene: TRBV30
CDR3aa: AWSVRGFSYEQY

v_gene: TRBV20-1
CDR3aa: SASGIHYEQY

v_gene: TRBV11-2
CDR3aa: ASSGRTGGLTDTQY

v_gene: TRBV15
CDR3aa: ATSLGTSGDTDTQY

v_gene: TRBV10-3
CDR3aa: AIRKTGEAEKLF

v_gene: TRBV20-1
CDR3aa: SAREARALYEQY

v_gene: TRBV29-1
CDR3aa: TPQRGEAF

v_gene: TRBV6-1
CDR3aa: ASSGQGLKQETQY

v_gene: TRBV5-5
CDR3aa: ASSGIGLPEAF

v_gene: TRBV14
CDR3aa: ASSRNQASLAGGYT

v_gene: TRBV12-3/TRBV12-4
CDR3aa: ASSPLAGGVLTDTQY

v_gene: TRBV7-2
CDR3aa: ASSSRLEGEQY

v_gene: TRBV15
CDR3aa: ATRGAGVYEQY

v_gene: TRBV20-1
CDR3aa: SGTGGNQPQH

v_gene: TRBV19
CDR3aa: ASSNGPNEKLF

v_gene: TRBV12-3/TRBV12-4
CDR3aa: ASSPEAGTGYGYT